What follows are 30 T cell receptor beta chains derived from one specimen sequenced in a study of blood T cell repertoires in COVID-19. Clones were sequenced by immunoSEQ multiplex PCR, and TCRdb holds only the in-frame ones, with some missing. The data contain about 150,000 clones, 75% to 90% of them seen just once; the ten biggest clones take up roughly 2%. The specimen was peripheral blood. The receptors shown here come from a man between 65 and 85 years old with acute or convalescent COVID-19.

This clone was recorded once. The V and J genes are TRBV6-5 and TRBJ2-7, with 8 bases matching TRBD1. Germline lookup yields CDR1 MNHEY and CDR2 SVGAGI. V was clipped by 6 bases and J by 4 bases; unmatched bases: 8. There are 14 residues in the CDR3. The CDR3 nucleotides are TGTGCCAGCAGGAGACAGGGGAACGCATACGAGCAGTACTTC. Its translation is CASRRQGNAYEQYF.

This clone was counted once. The V call is TRBV5-1, the J call TRBJ1-2; 7 bases align to TRBD1. CDR3 length: 14 amino acids. CDR1 is SGHRS and CDR2 is YFSETQ in the germline V gene. J was trimmed by 9 bases and V by 0 bases; bases with no gene match: 8. In DNA, the CDR3 is TGCGCCAGCAGCTTGGCCGGGCAGGGGGAAAGCTACACCTTC. This translates into CASSLAGQGESYTF.

This rearrangement joins TRBV6-5 to TRBJ2-5, with 7 bases fitting TRBD1. The CDR3 loop spans 15 amino acids. V shed 7 bases and J 5 bases; nucleotides not matched to a gene: 13. Germline CDR1 and CDR2: MNHEY and SVGAGI. CDR3 sequence reads: CASKYELDRRETQYF. For the CDR3, the DNA is TGTGCCAGCAAATACGAGCTGGACAGGAGGGAGACCCAGTACTTC.

J is TRBJ2-7 and V is TRBV15, with unresolved D. Germline assignment: CDR1 LNHNV and CDR2 YYDKDF (reference sequence). V lost 1 base, J lost 6 bases, and 10 bases lay in between. This CDR3 has 13 residues. DNA for the CDR3: TGTGCCACCAGCAGAGTGGGCCCCGGCGAGCAGTACTTC. This sequence encodes CATSRVGPGEQYF.

The gene calls are TRBV9 and TRBJ1-2; D is perhaps TRBD1 (6 bases). Trimming removed 0 bases from V and 7 bases from J, with 10 bases in between. This CDR3 comprises 13 residues. CDR1 and CDR2 from the germline V gene are SGDLS and YYNGEE. CDR3: CASSVATGIGYTF. The CDR3, as DNA: TGTGCCAGCAGCGTAGCTACAGGGATTGGCTACACCTTC.

J is TRBJ2-3 and V is TRBV11-3; D perhaps matches TRBD1 (6 bases). Looked up from germline, CDR1 is SGHNT and CDR2 is YENEEA. The CDR3 loop spans 14 amino acids. V dropped 4 bases and J dropped 2 bases, with 10 bases sitting between them. This CDR3 reads CASSSRDNTDTQYF. The CDR3 bases are TGTGCCAGCAGCTCCCGGGACAACACAGATACGCAGTATTTT.

The chain couples TRBV30 to TRBJ2-1; TRBD2 might be the D (6 bases). Trimming removed 4 bases at V and 4 bases at J, with 14 bases between. Germline V lookup: CDR1 GTSNPN, CDR2 SVGIG (reference sequence). The CDR3 loop spans 14 amino acids. DNA for the CDR3: TGTGCCTGGACCACCGGGGGTACGTACAATGAGCAGTTCTTC. Translating gives CAWTTGGTYNEQFF.

The chain carries TRBV5-1 and TRBJ1-2; weak D call: TRBD1 (5 bases). CDR1 is SGHRS, CDR2 YFSETQ, per germline. Trimming cost V 2 bases and J 8 bases, with 13 bases left between them. CDR3 length equals 13 residues. The DNA for the CDR3 is TGCGCCAGCAGCTTTATAGGGGTCGGCGGCTACACCTTC. It specifies CASSFIGVGGYTF. Based on the CDR3 plus reference TRBV5-1 and TRBJ1-2, the full variable domain is KAGVTQTPRYLIKTRGQQVTLSCSPISGHRSVSWYQQTPGQGLQFLFEYFSETQRNKGNFPGRFSGRQFSNSRSEMNVSTLELGDSALYLCASSFIGVGGYTFGSGTRLTVV.

This clone was observed a handful of times. The V call is TRBV19, the J call TRBJ1-1; 8 bases fit TRBD1. Germline V gene data show CDR1 as LNHDA and CDR2 as SQIVND (reference sequence). J was trimmed by 0 bases and V by 5 bases; bases with no gene match: 5. This CDR3 is 15 amino acids long. The CDR3 DNA is TGTGCCAGTAGTCCCGAGGACAGGGTGAACACTGAAGCTTTCTTT. Translation: CASSPEDRVNTEAFF.

The chain employs TRBV15 and TRBJ1-1; 10 bases agree with TRBD1. The CDR3 is 14 residues long. After removal of 4 bases from V and 3 bases from J, the junction contained 2 bases not matched to a gene. Germline V gene data show CDR1 as LNHNV and CDR2 as YYDKDF (reference sequence). The CDR3, as DNA: TGTGCCACCAGCACCGGACAGGGGGACACTGAAGCTTTCTTT. Its protein is CATSTGQGDTEAFF.

This clone was counted a single time. The chain carries TRBV29-1 and TRBJ2-7; 8 bases match TRBD1. The CDR3 is 13 amino acids. Trimming took 6 bases from V and 3 from J; bases not matched to a gene: 7. Germline loops: CDR1 SQVTM, CDR2 ANQGSEA. Here the CDR3 DNA reads TGCAGCGTGGTGGGACAGGCGAACTACGAGCAGTACTTC. Protein product: CSVVGQANYEQYF.

The CDR3 DNA follows: TGTGCCAGCAGCCCTTGGACTAGCGGGCGTTACAATGAGCAGTTCTTC. Residues: CASSPWTSGRYNEQFF. The J gene is TRBJ2-1, the V gene TRBV7-9; 11 nucleotides align to TRBD2. V lost 5 bases, J lost 4 bases, and 7 bases stayed unmatched. Germline loops: CDR1 SEHNR, CDR2 FQNEAQ (reference sequence). The CDR3 runs to 16 residues.

In nucleotides, the CDR3 is TGTGCCAGCAGCTTAGGGGGAGTTGGGACAGGAGGAGGAGAGACCCAGTACTTC. Translated: CASSLGGVGTGGGETQYF. The gene calls are TRBV11-2 and TRBJ2-5, with 8 bases that match TRBD1. Looked up from germline, CDR1 is SGHAT and CDR2 is FQNNGV. The CDR3 length is 18 residues. J gave up 4 bases and V 1 base, and 14 bases lay outside the gene matches.

This chain uses TRBV5-6 with TRBJ2-3; TRBD2 agrees at 15 bases. CDR1 and CDR2 (germline): SGHDT, YYEEEE. V gave up 0 bases and J gave up 4 bases; unmatched junction bases: 6. The length of the CDR3 is 18 residues. The CDR3 DNA sequence: TGTGCCAGCAGCTTGGGGACTAGCGGGAGGGCCGGGGCAGATACGCAGTATTTT. It yields the protein CASSLGTSGRAGADTQYF.

V usage is TRBV5-4 and J usage is TRBJ2-7; tentative D call: TRBD1 (5 bases). The CDR3 sequence is 15 residues long. The ends were cut back, 1 base at V and 0 bases at J, with 11 bases in the middle. Germline V gene lookup returns CDR1 SGHNT and CDR2 YYREEE (reference sequence). DNA for the CDR3: TGTGCCAGCAGCTTGTCGCAGGGTCTCTCCTACGAGCAGTACTTC. Protein product: CASSLSQGLSYEQYF.

This chain links TRBV7-9 with TRBJ1-6; unclear D gene. V dropped 3 bases and J dropped 5 bases, with 8 bases sitting between them. This CDR3 is 14 amino acids long. Germline V gene lookup returns CDR1 SEHNR and CDR2 FQNEAQ (reference sequence). The CDR3 sequence is CASSFGRDNSPLHF. The CDR3 bases are TGTGCCAGCAGCTTTGGCCGGGATAATTCACCCCTCCACTTT.

V gene TRBV19 combines with J gene TRBJ2-7, with 7 bases identical to TRBD2. Germline CDR1 LNHDA, CDR2 SQIVND (reference sequence). After removal of 8 bases from V and 2 bases from J, the junction contained 6 bases not matched to a gene. This CDR3 comprises 13 residues. The CDR3 nucleotides are TGTGCCAGTTCTCTAGCGGCTACCTACGAGCAGTACTTC. This translates into CASSLAATYEQYF.

The chain recombines TRBV2 with TRBJ2-6; 9 bases match TRBD1. Germline V gene lookup returns CDR1 SNHLY and CDR2 FYNNEI. The CDR3 spans 18 residues. Trimming cost V 7 bases and J 0 bases; bases outside gene matches: 10. The CDR3 DNA reads as TGTGCCAGCATGTATTGGGACAGGGCCCACTCTGGGGCCAACGTCCTGACTTTC. Its translation is CASMYWDRAHSGANVLTF.

The genes are TRBV10-3 and TRBJ2-7, with TRBD2 matching 7 bases. Trimming took 4 bases from V and 3 from J; bases not matched to a gene: 3. The length of the CDR3 is 13 residues. Germline V gene lookup returns CDR1 ENHRY and CDR2 SYGVKD. The CDR3 sequence is CAISVGGVYEQYF. CDR3 DNA: TGTGCCATCAGTGTTGGGGGGGTCTACGAGCAGTACTTC.

The count of this clone is one. The V call is TRBV5-1, the J call TRBJ2-2; tentative D call: TRBD1 (6 bases). Germline loops: CDR1 SGHRS, CDR2 YFSETQ. This CDR3 is built from 16 residues. V was cut by 2 bases and J by 2 bases, with 13 bases left in between. CDR3 amino acids: CASSFGRGGNTGELFF. The CDR3 nucleotides are TGCGCCAGCAGCTTCGGGCGAGGGGGTAACACCGGGGAGCTGTTTTTT.

This clone has only one observation. The chain has TRBV5-1 and TRBJ1-2, with 9 positions matching TRBD1. CDR1 and CDR2 from the germline V gene are SGHRS and YFSETQ. The CDR3 length is 14 residues. J gave up 5 bases and V 0 bases, and 2 bases lay outside the gene matches. In DNA form, the CDR3 reads TGCGCCAGCAGCTTGGTAGGACAGGGGTATGGCTACACCTTC. The encoded protein is CASSLVGQGYGYTF.

The V gene is TRBV11-3, the J gene TRBJ2-1, with D perhaps TRBD1 (5 bases). CDR3 length: 19 amino acids. Germline CDR1 is SGHNT and CDR2 is YENEEA. The V end was cut by 5 bases, the J end by 3 bases, with 26 bases between. The CDR3: CASSPSTAQTGFNYNEQFF. The CDR3 DNA sequence: TGTGCCAGCAGCCCGTCTACGGCCCAAACAGGCTTTAACTACAATGAGCAGTTCTTC.

This sequence joins TRBV29-1 and TRBJ1-1; 10 nucleotides line up with TRBD1. The germline gives CDR1 SQVTM, CDR2 ANQGSEA. The CDR3 is 18 residues long. Trimming at V came to 6 bases and at J to 4 bases, leaving 20 bases not matched to a gene. CDR3 amino acids: CSVKGGTGAIGGITEAFF. In DNA, the CDR3 is TGCAGCGTCAAGGGGGGGACAGGGGCAATTGGTGGGATCACTGAAGCTTTCTTT.

This clone was detected only once. J is TRBJ2-5 and V is TRBV29-1; D is uncertain. CDR3 length equals 13 residues. Germline CDR1 SQVTM, CDR2 ANQGSEA. V was trimmed by 7 bases and J by 3 bases, leaving 15 bases between them. The CDR3 DNA reads TGCAGCGCCGACCCGGCGCAGGAAGAGACCCAGTACTTC. It codes for CSADPAQEETQYF.

The chain employs TRBV28 and TRBJ1-5, with TRBD1 as a possible D gene (6 bases). Trimming shortened V by 5 bases and J by 5 bases, and 13 bases separated the two germline ends. The CDR3 has 14 amino acids. CDR1 and CDR2 (germline): MDHEN, SYDVKM. In DNA, the CDR3 is TGTGCCAGCAGTGTAGGACAGAAAGATCAGCCCCAGCATTTT. It codes for CASSVGQKDQPQHF.

This clone has ten or more counts. The J gene is TRBJ2-2, the V gene TRBV5-6; 11 nucleotides align to TRBD2. There are 15 residues in the CDR3. V shed 2 bases, J shed 7 bases, and the junction held 4 bases outside the gene matches. The V gene's germline CDR1 is SGHDT and CDR2 YYEEEE. CDR3 sequence: CASSFELAGVGELFF. For the CDR3, the DNA is TGTGCCAGCAGCTTCGAACTAGCGGGAGTCGGGGAGCTGTTTTTT. Full variable domain (remainder filled in from reference TRBV5-6 and TRBJ2-2): DAGVTQSPTHLIKTRGQQVTLRCSPKSGHDTVSWYQQALGQGPQFIFQYYEEEERQRGNFPDRFSGHQFPNYSSELNVNALLLGDSALYLCASSFELAGVGELFFGEGSRLTVL.

The chain recombines TRBV24-1 with TRBJ1-1, with unresolved D. Trimming left V 7 bases short and J 0 bases short, with 8 bases between. Germline assignment: CDR1 KGHDR and CDR2 SFDVKD. The CDR3 runs 13 residues. The CDR3 nucleotides are TGTGCCACCAGGGAGAACCTGAACACTGAAGCTTTCTTT. Protein: CATRENLNTEAFF.

The CDR3 sequence is CASRGLAGKNIQYF. The DNA for the CDR3 is TGTGCCAGTAGGGGACTAGCGGGTAAAAACATTCAGTACTTC. The rearrangement uses TRBV2 and TRBJ2-4; TRBD2 agrees at 12 bases. The CDR3 loop spans 14 amino acids. Germline V lookup: CDR1 SNHLY, CDR2 FYNNEI. V lost 9 bases to trimming and J lost 4 bases; unmatched junction nucleotides: 4.

The V call is TRBV19, the J call TRBJ1-3; TRBD1 aligns across 7 bases. Germline CDR1 reads LNHDA; CDR2 reads SQIVND (reference sequence). The ends lost 4 bases at V and 0 bases at J; junction bases unmatched: 6. The CDR3 has 16 amino acids. The CDR3 region is CASSTGTDSSGNTIYF. The CDR3 coding sequence is TGTGCCAGTAGTACAGGGACAGATTCCTCTGGAAACACCATATATTTT.

This clone turned up a few times. The J gene is TRBJ1-3, the V gene TRBV19; D call uncertain. The V end was cut by 7 bases, the J end by 9 bases, with 13 bases between. Germline loops: CDR1 LNHDA, CDR2 SQIVND (reference sequence). There are 12 residues in the CDR3. CDR3 DNA sequence: TGTGCCAGTACCCCTTTCAGCGGCACCATATATTTT. Its translation is CASTPFSGTIYF.